Listed here are 2 T cell receptor beta chains from one sample, sequenced in a study of human T cells and chemical hapten exposure. From whole blood left unfractionated, total RNA was extracted. Within the library, unique molecular identifiers were attached to each individual cDNA molecule. One entry per CDR3 protein results from TCRdb running MiXCR on the reads. The data show 95,000 to 150,000 distinct CDR3 sequences, 8% to 9.5% seen once. Input material: whole blood. These TCRs come from a human donor in good health. Some clones in this sample may be carry-over from other donors' samples.

This clonotype was seen more than once but under ten times. The CDR3 sequence is CSARTGVSYYGYTF. The DNA for the CDR3 is TGCAGTGCTAGAACAGGTGTATCCTACTATGGCTACACCTTC. The rearrangement links TRBV20-1 to TRBJ1-2; tentatively, D is TRBD1 (5 bases). The CDR3 is 14 residues long. Between the trimmed V and J ends, which lost 2 bases and 3 bases, there was a span of 13 bases. Germline CDR1 reads DFQATT; CDR2 reads SNEGSKA (reference sequence).

The V gene is TRBV2, the J gene TRBJ2-3, with D possibly called TRBD1 or TRBD2 (5 bases each). Trimming removed 3 bases from V and 2 bases from J, with 9 bases in between. Germline V gene data show CDR1 as SNHLY and CDR2 as FYNNEI. The CDR3 sequence is 14 residues long. CDR3 DNA sequence: TGTGCCAGCAGTGACGAGGGGACCACAGATACGCAGTATTTT. Its protein is CASSDEGTTDTQYF.